This is a list of T cell receptor beta chains from one sample in a study of cytomegalovirus exposure and HLA in healthy donors. Data came from immunoSEQ multiplex PCR; TCRdb stores just in-frame clones and leaves some out. Recorded here are 56,000 or so clones; the top ten clones represent more than 25%. The sample was PBMCs. The origin of the receptors is a man aged 35-49 years in good health and CMV-seropositive. CDR3s include the opening cysteine and the closing phenylalanine or tryptophan. D genes are given only for firm matches. Rows may omit the clone size; those that give it use once, few, many or a size class.

cdr3_aa cdr3_nt d_call cdr3_length clone_size j_call v_call
CASSLSGETQYF TGTGCCAGCAGCTTAAGTGGGGAGACGCAGTATTTT . 12 . TRBJ2-3 TRBV7-3
CATSRDYGGTSEQYF TGTGCCACCAGCAGAGATTATGGGGGGACCTCCGAGCAGTACTTC . 15 . TRBJ2-7 TRBV15
CASSPRGRGGRETQYF TGTGCCAGCAGCCCGAGGGGACGGGGGGGCCGAGAGACCCAGTACTTC TRBD2 16 . TRBJ2-5 TRBV11-2
CASSPPTTPNEKLFF TGTGCCAGCAGTCCTCCGACAACGCCTAATGAAAAACTGTTTTTT . 15 . TRBJ1-4 TRBV28
CASSYLATNEKLFF TGTGCCAGCAGTTACCTCGCAACTAATGAAAAACTGTTTTTT . 14 . TRBJ1-4 TRBV6-5
CSVGDYREVNEQFF TGCAGCGTTGGGGACTACCGGGAGGTGAATGAGCAGTTCTTC TRBD2 14 . TRBJ2-1 TRBV29-1
CASSFSGGNEQYF TGTGCCAGCAGCTTCTCAGGGGGAAACGAGCAGTACTTC TRBD1 13 . TRBJ2-7 TRBV11-2
CAYQGVSGELFF TGTGCCTACCAAGGGGTTAGCGGGGAGCTGTTTTTT . 12 . TRBJ2-2 TRBV30
CAWSIGLAGGSPYNEQFF TGTGCCTGGAGTATCGGACTAGCGGGAGGGAGCCCCTACAATGAGCAGTTCTTC TRBD2 18 . TRBJ2-1 TRBV30
CASSPTAQWRNTEAFF TGTGCCAGCAGCCCCACGGCGCAGTGGAGGAACACTGAAGCTTTCTTT . 16 medium-sized TRBJ1-1 TRBV14
CASSGRLAGGSFVTQYF TGTGCCAGCAGTGGTAGACTAGCGGGAGGGAGCTTTGTGACCCAGTACTTC TRBD2 17 . TRBJ2-5 TRBV6-1
CASSQASGYYEQYF TGTGCCAGCAGCCAAGCTAGCGGGTACTACGAGCAGTACTTC TRBD2 14 . TRBJ2-7 TRBV4-2
CSASILGAGNTIYF TGCAGCGCAAGCATCCTAGGGGCTGGAAACACCATATATTTT . 14 . TRBJ1-3 TRBV29-1
CASSVGRETQYF TGTGCCAGCAGTGTGGGGAGAGAGACCCAGTACTTC . 12 . TRBJ2-5 TRBV2
CASSLKGFYEQYF TGTGCCAGCAGCTTAAAGGGGTTCTACGAGCAGTACTTC . 13 . TRBJ2-7 TRBV7-9
CASSFGGSVQYF TGTGCCAGCAGTTTTGGGGGCAGCGTCCAGTACTTC . 12 . TRBJ2-7 TRBV27
CASSQGPLWTGMNTEAFF TGTGCCAGCAGCCAAGGACCACTCTGGACAGGTATGAACACTGAAGCTTTCTTT TRBD1 18 . TRBJ1-1 TRBV4-2
CASGVPGGGGTEAFF TGTGCCAGCGGTGTTCCTGGCGGCGGGGGCACTGAAGCTTTCTTT . 15 . TRBJ1-1 TRBV6-1
CATSRDRSLLYEQYF TGTGCCACCAGCAGAGATCGTAGCCTCCTCTACGAGCAGTACTTC . 15 . TRBJ2-7 TRBV15
CASSTGQGPYEQYF TGTGCCAGTAGTACCGGACAGGGACCCTACGAGCAGTACTTC TRBD1 14 . TRBJ2-7 TRBV19
CASSFGQRNSPLHF TGTGCCAGCAGCTTTGGACAGAGAAATTCACCCCTCCACTTT . 14 . TRBJ1-6 TRBV12-1
CATTHSGANVLTF TGTGCCACGACTCACTCTGGGGCCAACGTCCTGACTTTC . 13 . TRBJ2-6 TRBV10-3
CASSYTLNTEAFF TGTGCCAGCAGCTATACACTGAACACTGAAGCTTTCTTT . 13 . TRBJ1-1 TRBV7-9
CASGQGEETQYF TGTGCCAGCGGGCAGGGGGAAGAGACCCAGTACTTC TRBD1 12 . TRBJ2-5 TRBV28